The source of this T cell receptor beta chain is a study of shared clonotypes between healthy human individuals. About the study: For every donor, three CD4 naive, three CD4 memory, two CD8 naive and one CD8 memory plates were used. Findings of the study overall: Only blood was sampled, and tissue TCR repertoires likely differ from blood ones.

Many counts were recorded for this clone. Its specificity is not known. Adult Caucasians living in Nashville, Tennessee made up all of the donors. Some clones are missing from TCRdb's copy, which holds only in-frame ones; the method was immunoSEQ multiplex PCR. The data contain fewer than 150,000 clones, around 66% of them singletons. This CDR3 region has 14 residues. CDR1 is LNHDA, CDR2 SQIVND, per germline (reference sequence). The V end was cut by 6 bases, the J end by 2 bases, with 14 bases between. The sequenced material came from memory CD8+ T cells sorted from blood. Stated subset: CD45RO+ cells pooled with CCR7-negative TemRA cells. This TCR was recovered from a woman aged 25 to 39 in good health. This chain joins TRBV19 and TRBJ2-7; D is perhaps TRBD1 (6 bases). The CDR3 protein is CASSATGTAYEQYF. In DNA form, the CDR3 reads TGTGCCAGTAGCGCGACAGGAACGGCCTACGAGCAGTACTTC.